This T cell receptor (beta chain) was profiled in a study of early T cells in non-severe SARS-CoV-2 infection (dated by TCRdb to the early 2020s). For the study in its entirety: Bulk RNA from unsorted whole blood was used for TCR sequencing, so alpha and beta chains could not be paired. Here is what the overall study found, with its caveats: VDJdb matching was skewed toward anti-spike CD8 responses and likely underestimated virus-specific expansions by missing private and CD4 specificities.

At least ten counts were recorded for this clonotype. Which antigen it targets is not known. No clone much larger than this one lies a single base away; base qualities are absent. The germline V gene encodes CDR1 SGHVS and CDR2 FNYEAQ. The trim is 5 bases for V and 6 bases for J, with a gap of 19 bases between the germline ends. Taken from cysteine to phenylalanine, the CDR3 has 16 residues. The kept DNA is CDR3 alone, 48 bases in frame from the first base. Libraries came from 5' RACE. The data were produced on a NextSeq 500. To correct for sequencing error and PCR bias, the TCR library protocol tagged individual cDNA molecules with unique molecular identifiers. TCR alpha and beta chains were both sequenced, and the abundances of alpha and beta sequences in each sample were closely correlated with each other. The authors' analysis ran thus. V gene, J gene and CDR3 annotation of TCR sequences was performed with Decombinator V4. TCRs were defined as expanded if a significant change between any two time points was detected under a Poisson model with p below 0.0001. TCR abundances were normalised to the total number of TCRs sequenced in each sample and reported as counts per million. MAIT TCRs were defined by TRAV1-2 paired with TRAJ12, TRAJ20 or TRAJ33, and iNKT TCRs by TRAV10 paired with TRAJ18. VDJdb, accessed 1 November 2021, was searched for CMV, EBV and SARS-CoV-2 annotated TCRs, with TCRs annotated for multiple antigens excluded. In-frame beta chains were kept once TCRdb had trimmed the public reads at Q25 with fastp and called clones with MiXCR. Merged by CDR3 protein, the rows form single entries marked with the most common genes and DNA. The V and J calls here are based on TCRdb, not the publication. This sample comprises about 30,000 distinct CDR3 sequences, approximately 7% of them detected only once. Of the sample, over 35% falls within the top ten clones.

A case-control design nested within a healthcare worker cohort in London, UK, was used, with weekly nasopharyngeal swab PCR tests and blood sampling performed. Healthcare workers were enrolled in the week of the UK lockdown, from 23 to 31 March 2020, and were followed every week for up to 16 weeks. The sequence derives from an adult who was a healthcare worker with PCR-confirmed SARS-CoV-2 infection or an uninfected control (not recorded which). The specimen was whole blood. The chain employs TRBV7-6 and TRBJ2-2; TRBD2 is possibly the D segment (6 matching bases). The DNA sequence is given as TGTGCCAGCAGCCCACCACGGAGGGAAGGGCCCGGGGAGCTGTTTTTT. This encodes CASSPPRREGPGELFF.